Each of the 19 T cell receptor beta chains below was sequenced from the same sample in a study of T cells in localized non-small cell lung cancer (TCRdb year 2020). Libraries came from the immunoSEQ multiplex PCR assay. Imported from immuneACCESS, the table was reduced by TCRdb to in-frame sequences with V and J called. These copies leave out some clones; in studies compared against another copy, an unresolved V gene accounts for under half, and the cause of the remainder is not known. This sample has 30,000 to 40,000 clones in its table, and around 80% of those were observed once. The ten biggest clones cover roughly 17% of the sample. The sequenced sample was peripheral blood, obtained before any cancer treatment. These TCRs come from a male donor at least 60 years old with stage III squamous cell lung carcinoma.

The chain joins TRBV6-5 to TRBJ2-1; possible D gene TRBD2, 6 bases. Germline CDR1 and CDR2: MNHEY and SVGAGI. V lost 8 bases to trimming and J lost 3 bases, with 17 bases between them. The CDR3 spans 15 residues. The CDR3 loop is CASRPGLSIYNEQFF. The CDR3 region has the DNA TGTGCCAGCCGCCCGGGACTCTCTATCTACAATGAGCAGTTCTTC.

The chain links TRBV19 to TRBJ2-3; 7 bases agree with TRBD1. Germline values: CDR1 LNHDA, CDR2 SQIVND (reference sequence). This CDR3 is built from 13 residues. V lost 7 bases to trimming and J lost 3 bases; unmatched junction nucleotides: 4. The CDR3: CASTDRATDTQYF. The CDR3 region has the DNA TGTGCCAGTACAGACAGGGCTACAGATACGCAGTATTTT. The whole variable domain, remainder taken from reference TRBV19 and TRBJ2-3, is DGGITQSPKYLFRKEGQNVTLSCEQNLNHDAMYWYRQDPGQGLRLIYYSQIVNDFQKGDIAEGYSVSREKKESFPLTVTSAQKNPTAFYLCASTDRATDTQYFGPGTRLTVL.

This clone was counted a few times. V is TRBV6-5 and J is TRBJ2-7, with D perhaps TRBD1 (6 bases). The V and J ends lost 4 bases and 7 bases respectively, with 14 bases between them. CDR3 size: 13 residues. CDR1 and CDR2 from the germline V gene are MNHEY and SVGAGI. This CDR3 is CASSSTGPGEQYF. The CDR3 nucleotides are TGTGCCAGCAGTTCTACAGGGCCGGGTGAGCAGTACTTC.

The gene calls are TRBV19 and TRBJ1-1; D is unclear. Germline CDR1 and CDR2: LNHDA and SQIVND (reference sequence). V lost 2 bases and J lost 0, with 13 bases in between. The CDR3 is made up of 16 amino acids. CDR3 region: CASSITGSTMNTEAFF. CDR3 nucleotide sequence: TGTGCCAGTAGTATAACGGGTAGTACCATGAACACTGAAGCTTTCTTT.

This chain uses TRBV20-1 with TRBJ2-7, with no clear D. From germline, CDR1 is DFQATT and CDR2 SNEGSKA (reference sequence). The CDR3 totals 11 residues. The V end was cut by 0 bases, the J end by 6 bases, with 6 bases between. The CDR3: CSARDPPEQYF. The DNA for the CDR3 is TGCAGTGCTAGAGACCCGCCCGAGCAGTACTTC.

The CDR3 sequence is CAWRDLAASYNEQFF. CDR3 sequence (DNA): TGTGCCTGGAGAGATCTAGCGGCCTCCTACAATGAGCAGTTCTTC. The rearrangement uses TRBV30 and TRBJ2-1; 7 nucleotides align to TRBD2. V lost 3 bases and J lost 0; bases outside the gene matches: 5. Germline CDR1 is GTSNPN and CDR2 is SVGIG (reference sequence). This CDR3 contains 15 residues.

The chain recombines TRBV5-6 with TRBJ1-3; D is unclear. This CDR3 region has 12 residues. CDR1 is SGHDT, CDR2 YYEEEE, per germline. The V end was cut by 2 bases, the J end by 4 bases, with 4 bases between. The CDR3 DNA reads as TGTGCCAGCAGCTTCACGGGAAACACCATATATTTT. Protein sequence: CASSFTGNTIYF.

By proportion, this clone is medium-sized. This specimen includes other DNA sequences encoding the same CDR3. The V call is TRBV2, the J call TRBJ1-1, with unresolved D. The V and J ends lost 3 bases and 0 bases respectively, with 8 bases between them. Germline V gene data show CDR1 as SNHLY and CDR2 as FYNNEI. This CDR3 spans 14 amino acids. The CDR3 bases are TGTGCCAGCAGTGAGCCTAAGATGAACACTGAAGCTTTCTTT. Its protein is CASSEPKMNTEAFF.

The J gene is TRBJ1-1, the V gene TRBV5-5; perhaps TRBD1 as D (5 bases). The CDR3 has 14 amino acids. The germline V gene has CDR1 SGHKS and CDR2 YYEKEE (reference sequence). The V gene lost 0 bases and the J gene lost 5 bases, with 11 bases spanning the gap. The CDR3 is CASSLAWDGTEAFF. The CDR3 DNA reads TGTGCCAGCAGCTTGGCCTGGGACGGGACTGAAGCTTTCTTT.

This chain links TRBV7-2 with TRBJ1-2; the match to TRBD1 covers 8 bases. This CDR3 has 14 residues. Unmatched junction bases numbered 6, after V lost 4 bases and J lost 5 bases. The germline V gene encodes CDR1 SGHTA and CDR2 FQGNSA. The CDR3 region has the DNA TGTGCCAGCAGCTCGAGACAGGGGTGGTATGGCTACACCTTC. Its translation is CASSSRQGWYGYTF. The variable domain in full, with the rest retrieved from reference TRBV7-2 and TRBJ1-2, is GAGVSQSPSNKVTEKGKDVELRCDPISGHTALYWYRQSLGQGLEFLIYFQGNSAPDKSGLPSDRFSAERTGGSVSTLTIQRTQQEDSAVYLCASSSRQGWYGYTFGSGTRLTVV.

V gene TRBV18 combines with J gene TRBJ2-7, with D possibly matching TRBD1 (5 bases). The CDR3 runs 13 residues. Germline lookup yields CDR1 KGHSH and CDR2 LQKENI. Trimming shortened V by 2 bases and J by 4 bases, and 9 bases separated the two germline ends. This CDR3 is CASSPYSGYEQYF. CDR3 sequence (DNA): TGTGCCAGCTCACCATACTCAGGGTACGAGCAGTACTTC.

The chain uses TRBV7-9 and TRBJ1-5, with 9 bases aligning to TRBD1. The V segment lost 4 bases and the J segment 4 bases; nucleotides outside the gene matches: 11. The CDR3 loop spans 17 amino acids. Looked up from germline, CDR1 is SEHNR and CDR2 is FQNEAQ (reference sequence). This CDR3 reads CASSYFLGGQGNQPQHF. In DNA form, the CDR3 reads TGTGCCAGCAGCTACTTCCTAGGGGGACAGGGAAATCAGCCCCAGCATTTT.

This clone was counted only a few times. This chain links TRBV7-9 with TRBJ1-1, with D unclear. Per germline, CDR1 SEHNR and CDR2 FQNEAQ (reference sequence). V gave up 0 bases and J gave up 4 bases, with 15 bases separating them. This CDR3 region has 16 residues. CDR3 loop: CASSLAALGAGTEAFF. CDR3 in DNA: TGTGCCAGCAGCTTAGCGGCACTGGGTGCAGGCACTGAAGCTTTCTTT.

In DNA, the CDR3 is TGTGCCAGCTGCCCTTCAGGGGGCTCAAGCGAGCAGTACTTC. It is translated as CASCPSGGSSEQYF. The chain combines TRBV27 with TRBJ2-7; TRBD1 agrees at 8 bases. V shed 8 bases, J shed 6 bases, and the junction held 12 bases outside the gene matches. The CDR3 consists of 14 residues. The germline V gene encodes CDR1 MNHEY and CDR2 SMNVEV (reference sequence).

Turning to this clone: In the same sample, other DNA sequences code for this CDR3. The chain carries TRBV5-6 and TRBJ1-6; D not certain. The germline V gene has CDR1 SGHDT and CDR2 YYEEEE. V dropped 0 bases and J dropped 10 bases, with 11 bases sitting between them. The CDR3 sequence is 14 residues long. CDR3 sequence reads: CASSLVQSRSPLHF. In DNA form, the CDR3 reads TGTGCCAGCAGCTTGGTACAGTCTCGGTCACCCCTCCACTTT.

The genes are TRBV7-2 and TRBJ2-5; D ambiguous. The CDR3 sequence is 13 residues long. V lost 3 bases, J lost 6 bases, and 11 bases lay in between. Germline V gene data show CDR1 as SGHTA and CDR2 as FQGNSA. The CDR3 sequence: CASSFDPSQTQYF. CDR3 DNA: TGTGCCAGCAGCTTTGATCCAAGCCAGACCCAGTACTTC.

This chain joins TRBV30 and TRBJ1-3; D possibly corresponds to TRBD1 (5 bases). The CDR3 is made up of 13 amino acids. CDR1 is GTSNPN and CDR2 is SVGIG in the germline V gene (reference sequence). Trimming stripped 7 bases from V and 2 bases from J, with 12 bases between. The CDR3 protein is CAFIRDAGNTIYF. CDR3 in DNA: TGTGCCTTTATCAGGGATGCTGGAAACACCATATATTTT.

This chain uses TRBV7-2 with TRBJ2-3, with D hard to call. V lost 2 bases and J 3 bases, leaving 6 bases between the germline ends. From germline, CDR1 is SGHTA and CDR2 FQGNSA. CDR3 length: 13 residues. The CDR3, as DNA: TGTGCCAGCAGCTTATCTGGTACAGATACGCAGTATTTT. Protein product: CASSLSGTDTQYF.

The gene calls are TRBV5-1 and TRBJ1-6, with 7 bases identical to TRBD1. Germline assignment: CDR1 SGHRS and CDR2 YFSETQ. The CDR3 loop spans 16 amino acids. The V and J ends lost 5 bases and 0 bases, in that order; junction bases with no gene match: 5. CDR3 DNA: TGCGCCAGCAGTCGGGACAGCAGCTCCTATAATTCACCCCTCCACTTT. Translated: CASSRDSSSYNSPLHF.